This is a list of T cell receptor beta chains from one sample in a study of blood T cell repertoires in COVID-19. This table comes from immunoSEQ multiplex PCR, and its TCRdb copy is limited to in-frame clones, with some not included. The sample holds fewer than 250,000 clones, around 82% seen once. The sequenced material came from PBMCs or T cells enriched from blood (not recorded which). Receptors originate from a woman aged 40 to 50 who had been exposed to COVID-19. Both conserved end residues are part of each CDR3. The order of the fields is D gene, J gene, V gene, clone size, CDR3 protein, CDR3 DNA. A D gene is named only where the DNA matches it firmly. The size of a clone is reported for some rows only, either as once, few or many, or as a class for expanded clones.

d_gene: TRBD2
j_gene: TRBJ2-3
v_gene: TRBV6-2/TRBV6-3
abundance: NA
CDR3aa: CASSYGLAGGGDTQYF
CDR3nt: TGTGCCAGCAGTTACGGACTAGCGGGGGGAGGAGATACGCAGTATTTT

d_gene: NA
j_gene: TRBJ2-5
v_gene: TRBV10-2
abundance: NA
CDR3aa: CASKPLSGDGETQYF
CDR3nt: TGCGCCAGCAAGCCCCTCAGCGGTGATGGGGAGACCCAGTACTTC

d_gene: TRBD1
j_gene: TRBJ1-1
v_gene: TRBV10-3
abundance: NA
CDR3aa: CATLGLQGSTEAFF
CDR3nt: TGTGCCACCCTGGGGCTACAGGGGTCCACTGAAGCTTTCTTT

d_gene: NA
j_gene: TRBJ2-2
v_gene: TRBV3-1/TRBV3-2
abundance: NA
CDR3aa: CASSIGAELFF
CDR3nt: TGTGCCAGCAGCATAGGGGCGGAGCTGTTTTTT

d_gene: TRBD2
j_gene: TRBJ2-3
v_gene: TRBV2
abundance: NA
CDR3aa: CASSSTSGGTIDTQYF
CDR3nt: TGTGCCAGCAGTTCCACTAGCGGGGGGACTATAGATACGCAGTATTTT

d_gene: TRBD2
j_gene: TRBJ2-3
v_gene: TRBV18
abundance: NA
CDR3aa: CASSPRLAGGTDTQYF
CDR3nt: TGTGCCAGCTCACCTCGACTAGCGGGGGGCACAGATACGCAGTATTTT

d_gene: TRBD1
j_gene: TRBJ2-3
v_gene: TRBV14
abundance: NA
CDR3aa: CASSPQGAPWDTQYF
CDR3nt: TGTGCCAGCAGCCCCCAGGGGGCCCCCTGGGATACGCAGTATTTT

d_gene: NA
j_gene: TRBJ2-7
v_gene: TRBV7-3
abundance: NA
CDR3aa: CASSRNGGYEQYF
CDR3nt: TGTGCCAGCAGTCGGAACGGAGGGTACGAGCAGTACTTC

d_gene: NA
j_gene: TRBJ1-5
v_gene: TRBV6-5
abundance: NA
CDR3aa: CASLEIQGAGQPQHF
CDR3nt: TGTGCCAGCTTAGAGATACAGGGAGCCGGTCAGCCCCAGCATTTT

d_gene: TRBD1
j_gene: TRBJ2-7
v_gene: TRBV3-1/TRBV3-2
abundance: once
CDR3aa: CASSYPGQGSGEQYF
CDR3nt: TGTGCCAGCAGTTACCCGGGACAGGGGTCAGGCGAGCAGTACTTC

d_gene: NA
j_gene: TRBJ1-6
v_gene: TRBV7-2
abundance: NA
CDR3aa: CASSLNSINSPLHF
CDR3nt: TGTGCCAGCAGCTTAAACAGTATTAATTCACCCCTCCACTTT

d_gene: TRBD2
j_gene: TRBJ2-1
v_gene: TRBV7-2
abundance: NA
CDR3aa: CASSLWGGGSSNEQFF
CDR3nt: TGTGCCAGCAGCTTATGGGGCGGGGGGAGTTCGAATGAGCAGTTCTTC

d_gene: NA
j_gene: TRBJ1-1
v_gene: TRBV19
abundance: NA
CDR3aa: CASSRRGIDTEAFF
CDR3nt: TGTGCCAGTAGTAGGCGGGGGATCGACACTGAAGCTTTCTTT

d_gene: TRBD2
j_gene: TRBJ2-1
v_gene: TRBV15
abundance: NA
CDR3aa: CATSRGAGESSYNEQFF
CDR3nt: TGTGCCACCAGCCGGGGCGCGGGGGAGAGCTCCTACAATGAGCAGTTCTTC

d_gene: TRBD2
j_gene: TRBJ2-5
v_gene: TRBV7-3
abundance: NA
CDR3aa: CASSFKRGGTETQYF
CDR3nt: TGTGCCAGCAGCTTCAAGCGGGGGGGCACAGAGACCCAGTACTTC

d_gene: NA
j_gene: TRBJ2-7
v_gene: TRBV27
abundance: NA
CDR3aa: CASSDRRSSYEQYF
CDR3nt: TGTGCCAGCAGTGACAGGCGGAGCTCCTACGAGCAGTACTTC

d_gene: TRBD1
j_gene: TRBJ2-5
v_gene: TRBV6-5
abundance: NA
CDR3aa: CASSIDRGGETQYF
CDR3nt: TGTGCCAGCAGTATCGACAGGGGGGGGGAGACCCAGTACTTC

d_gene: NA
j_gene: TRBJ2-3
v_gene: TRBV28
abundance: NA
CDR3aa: CASSPPPGTDTQYF
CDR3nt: TGTGCCAGCAGTCCCCCCCCGGGCACAGATACGCAGTATTTT

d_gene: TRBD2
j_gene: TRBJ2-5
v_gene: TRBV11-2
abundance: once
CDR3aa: CASRFRLAPETQYF
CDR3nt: TGTGCCAGCAGATTCCGACTAGCCCCAGAGACCCAGTACTTC

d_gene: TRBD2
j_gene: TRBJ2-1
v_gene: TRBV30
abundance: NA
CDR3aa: CAWSWGASGGPYNEQFF
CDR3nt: TGTGCCTGGAGTTGGGGGGCTAGCGGGGGCCCTTACAATGAGCAGTTCTTC

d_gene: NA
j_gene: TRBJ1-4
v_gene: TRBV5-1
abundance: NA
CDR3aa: CASSLDAANEKLFF
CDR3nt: TGCGCCAGCAGCTTGGACGCGGCTAATGAAAAACTGTTTTTT

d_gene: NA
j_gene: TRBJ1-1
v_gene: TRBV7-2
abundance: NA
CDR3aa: CASSLHGQTLTEAFF
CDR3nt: TGTGCCAGCAGCCTCCACGGACAGACACTGACTGAAGCTTTCTTT

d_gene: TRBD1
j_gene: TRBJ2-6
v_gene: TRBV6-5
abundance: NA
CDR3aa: CASSYRTGSGANVLTF
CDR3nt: TGTGCCAGCAGTTACCGGACAGGCTCTGGGGCCAACGTCCTGACTTTC

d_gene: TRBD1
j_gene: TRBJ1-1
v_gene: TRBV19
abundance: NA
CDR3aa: CASSLYTGGRNTEAFF
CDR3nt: TGTGCCAGTAGTCTCTACACAGGGGGCCGGAACACTGAAGCTTTCTTT

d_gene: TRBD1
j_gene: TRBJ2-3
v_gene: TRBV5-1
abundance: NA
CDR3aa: CASSGQGGIDTQYF
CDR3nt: TGCGCCAGCAGCGGACAGGGGGGAATAGATACGCAGTATTTT

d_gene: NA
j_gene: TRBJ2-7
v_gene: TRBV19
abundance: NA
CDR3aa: CASSAAGPAYEQYF
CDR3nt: TGTGCCAGTAGTGCGGCGGGGCCCGCCTACGAGCAGTACTTC

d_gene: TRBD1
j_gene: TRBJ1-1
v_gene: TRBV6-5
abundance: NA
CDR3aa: CASSGTGRNTEAFF
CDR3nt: TGTGCCAGCAGCGGGACAGGACGAAACACTGAAGCTTTCTTT

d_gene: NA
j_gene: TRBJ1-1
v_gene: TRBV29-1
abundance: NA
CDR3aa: CSVEGTEGTEAFF
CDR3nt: TGCAGCGTAGAAGGGACGGAGGGCACTGAAGCTTTCTTT

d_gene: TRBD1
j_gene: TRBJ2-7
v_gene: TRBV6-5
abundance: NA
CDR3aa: CASSYRIGTGSYEQYF
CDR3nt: TGTGCCAGCAGTTACCGAATAGGGACAGGGAGCTACGAGCAGTACTTC

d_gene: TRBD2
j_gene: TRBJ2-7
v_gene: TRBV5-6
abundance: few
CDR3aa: CASSVGLAGYEQYF
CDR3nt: TGTGCCAGCAGCGTCGGACTAGCGGGGTACGAGCAGTACTTC

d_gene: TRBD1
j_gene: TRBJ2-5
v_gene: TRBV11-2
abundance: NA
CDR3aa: CASSRDRAEETQYF
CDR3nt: TGTGCCAGCAGCCGGGACAGGGCCGAAGAGACCCAGTACTTC

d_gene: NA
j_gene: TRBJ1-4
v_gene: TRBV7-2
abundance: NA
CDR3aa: CASSKGARQNEKLFF
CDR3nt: TGTGCCAGCAGCAAAGGGGCGAGGCAAAATGAAAAACTGTTTTTT

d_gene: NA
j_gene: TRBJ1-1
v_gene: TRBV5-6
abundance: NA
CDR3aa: CASSSVVEAFF
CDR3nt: TGTGCCAGCAGCTCAGTGGTTGAAGCTTTCTTT

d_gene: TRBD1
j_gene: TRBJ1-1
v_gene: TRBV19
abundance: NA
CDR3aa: CASSLGQGELAAFF
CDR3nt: TGTGCCAGTAGCCTAGGACAGGGGGAATTAGCAGCTTTCTTT

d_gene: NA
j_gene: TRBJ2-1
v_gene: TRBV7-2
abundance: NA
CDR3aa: CASSSQVNEQFF
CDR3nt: TGTGCCAGCAGCTCCCAGGTGAATGAGCAGTTCTTC

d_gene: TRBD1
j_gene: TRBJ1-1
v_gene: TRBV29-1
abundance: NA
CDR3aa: CSVEDLQGRGPLMAFF
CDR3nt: TGCAGCGTTGAAGATCTTCAGGGCAGGGGGCCATTAATGGCTTTCTTT

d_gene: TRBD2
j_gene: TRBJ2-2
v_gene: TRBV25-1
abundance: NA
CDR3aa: CASSDPGGGRELFF
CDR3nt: TGTGCCAGCAGTGACCCCGGGGGGGGGCGGGAGCTGTTTTTT

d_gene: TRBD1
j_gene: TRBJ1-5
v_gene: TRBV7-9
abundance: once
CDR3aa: CASSRETGLRDQPQHF
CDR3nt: TGTGCCAGCAGCAGAGAGACAGGGTTGAGAGATCAGCCCCAGCATTTT

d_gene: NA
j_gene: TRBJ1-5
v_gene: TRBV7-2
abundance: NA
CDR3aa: CASSPFDSKAQHF
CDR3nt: TGTGCCAGCAGCCCGTTCGACAGTAAGGCCCAGCATTTT

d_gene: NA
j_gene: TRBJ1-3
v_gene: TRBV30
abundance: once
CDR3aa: CAWMRDRGAGNTIYF
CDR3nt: TGTGCCTGGATGCGGGACCGTGGCGCTGGAAACACCATATATTTT

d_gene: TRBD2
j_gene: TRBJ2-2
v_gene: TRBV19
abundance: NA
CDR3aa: CASSIGTRGATGELFF
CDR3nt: TGTGCCAGTAGTATAGGAACGCGGGGGGCCACCGGGGAGCTGTTTTTT

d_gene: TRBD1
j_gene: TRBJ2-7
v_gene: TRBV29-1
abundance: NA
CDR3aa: CSARTGRGYEQYF
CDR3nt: TGCAGCGCTCGGACAGGGCGAGGTTACGAGCAGTACTTC

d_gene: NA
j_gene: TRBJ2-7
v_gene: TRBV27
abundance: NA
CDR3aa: CASSFRGTDPYEQYF
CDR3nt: TGTGCCAGCAGTTTCCGCGGGACAGACCCTTACGAGCAGTACTTC

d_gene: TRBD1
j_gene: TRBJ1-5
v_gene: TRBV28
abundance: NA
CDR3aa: CASSTVQGAGNQPQHF
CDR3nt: TGTGCCAGCAGTACCGTGCAGGGGGCTGGCAATCAGCCCCAGCATTTT

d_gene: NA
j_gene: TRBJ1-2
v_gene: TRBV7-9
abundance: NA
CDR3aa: CASSYSGVYGYTF
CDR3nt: TGTGCCAGCAGCTACTCCGGGGTCTATGGCTACACCTTC

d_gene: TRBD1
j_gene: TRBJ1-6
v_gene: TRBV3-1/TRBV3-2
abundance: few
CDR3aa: CASSKGTGGNSPLHF
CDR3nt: TGTGCCAGCAGCAAAGGGACAGGGGGAAATTCACCCCTCCACTTT

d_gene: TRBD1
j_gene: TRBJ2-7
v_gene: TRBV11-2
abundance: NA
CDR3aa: CASSFDRDRDHEQYF
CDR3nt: TGTGCCAGCAGCTTCGACCGAGACAGGGACCACGAGCAGTACTTC

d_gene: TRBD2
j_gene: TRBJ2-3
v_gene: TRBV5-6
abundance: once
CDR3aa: CASSQSVAAGVLSTDTQYF
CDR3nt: TGTGCCAGCAGCCAGTCGGTTGCTGCGGGGGTACTAAGCACAGATACGCAGTATTTT

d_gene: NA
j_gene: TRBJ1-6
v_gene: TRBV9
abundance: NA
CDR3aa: CASSVERAGTSESPLHF
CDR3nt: TGTGCCAGCAGCGTAGAGAGAGCCGGGACTTCAGAATCACCCCTCCACTTT

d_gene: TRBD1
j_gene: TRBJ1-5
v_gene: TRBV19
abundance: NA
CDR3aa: CASSATGGNQPQHF
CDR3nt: TGTGCCAGTAGCGCGACAGGGGGCAATCAGCCCCAGCATTTT

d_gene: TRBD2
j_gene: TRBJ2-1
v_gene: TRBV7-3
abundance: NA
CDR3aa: CASSLTSGGHNEQFF
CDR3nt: TGTGCCAGCAGCTTAACTAGCGGGGGGCACAATGAGCAGTTCTTC

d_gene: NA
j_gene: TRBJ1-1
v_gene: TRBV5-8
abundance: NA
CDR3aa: CASSDWVGAAFF
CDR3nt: TGTGCCAGCAGCGATTGGGTTGGGGCCGCTTTCTTT

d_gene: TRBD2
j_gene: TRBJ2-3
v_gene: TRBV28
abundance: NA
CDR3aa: CASISGGTSTDTQYF
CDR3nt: TGTGCCAGCATATCGGGAGGTACTAGCACAGATACGCAGTATTTT

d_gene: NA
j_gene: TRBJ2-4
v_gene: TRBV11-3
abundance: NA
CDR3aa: CASSLDSGSIQYF
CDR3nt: TGTGCCAGCAGCTTAGACTCGGGGAGCATTCAGTACTTC

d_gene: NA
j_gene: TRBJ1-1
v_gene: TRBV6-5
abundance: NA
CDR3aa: CASSYSAGQWNTEAFF
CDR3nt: TGTGCCAGCAGTTACTCGGCAGGGCAATGGAACACTGAAGCTTTCTTT